This T cell receptor beta chain was profiled in a study of cytomegalovirus exposure and HLA in healthy donors. Study findings and constraints: Being productive about 90% or about 30% of the time was typical of most TCR beta V segments in an earlier analysis. Reports indicated that the classifier achieved high specificity and sensitivity in diagnosing cytomegalovirus status.

About this clone: Its target is unknown.

PCR involved 60 Vbeta and 13 Jbeta primers. Measured with immunoSEQ multiplex PCR; TCRdb has only the in-frame clones, and not every one. The sample has tens of thousands of clones, over 75% seen once; the top ten hold roughly 10%. The V gene lost 6 bases and the J gene lost 0 bases, with 9 bases spanning the gap. CDR1 and CDR2 (germline): LNHNV, YYDKDF (reference sequence). This CDR3 has 13 amino acids. The sample consisted of PBMCs. The chain recombines TRBV15 with TRBJ2-7; D remains ambiguous. This TCR came from a female donor in good health and CMV-seronegative. CDR3 loop: CATRAGSSYEQYF. CDR3 DNA: TGTGCCACCAGGGCAGGCAGCTCCTACGAGCAGTACTTC.